The 20 T cell receptor beta chains given below trace back to one sample, sequenced in a study of PD-1 blockade in classical Hodgkin lymphoma. Specified time point: newly diagnosed, previously untreated cHL patient sample. This table comes from immunoSEQ multiplex PCR, and its TCRdb copy is limited to in-frame clones, with some not included. The profile shows 25,000 to 30,000 clones, approximately 90% of them singletons. The sequenced material came from peripheral blood mononuclear cells (PBMCs). The receptor source for this set is a human donor with classical Hodgkin lymphoma.

J is TRBJ2-1 and V is TRBV19, with D possibly TRBD2 on 6 matching bases. Germline assignment: CDR1 LNHDA and CDR2 SQIVND (reference sequence). V shed 9 bases and J shed 0 bases, with 15 bases lying between them. This CDR3 has 15 residues. The CDR3 loop is CASRTGGSSYNEQFF. CDR3 sequence (DNA): TGTGCCAGCAGAACTGGGGGGAGCTCCTACAATGAGCAGTTCTTC.

The CDR3 coding sequence is TGTGCCAGCAGCGTTAGACTGGGCACCGGGGAGCTGTTTTTT. Encoded protein: CASSVRLGTGELFF. This chain joins TRBV9 and TRBJ2-2; D unclear. The V end lost 2 bases, the J end lost 4 bases, and 9 bases lay between the germline ends. Germline V gene data show CDR1 as SGDLS and CDR2 as YYNGEE. The CDR3 has 14 amino acids.

This chain uses TRBV7-2 with TRBJ2-5, with unresolved D. The CDR3 runs 15 residues. Germline V gene data show CDR1 as SGHTA and CDR2 as FQGNSA. V was shortened by 0 bases and J by 2 bases, with 10 bases between the two germline ends. CDR3 region: CASSLASRAQETQYF. In DNA, the CDR3 is TGTGCCAGCAGCTTAGCATCTCGGGCTCAAGAGACCCAGTACTTC.

The CDR3 protein is CASSSGHHGDTQYF. CDR3 coding DNA: TGTGCCAGCAGCTCCGGCCATCACGGGGATACGCAGTATTTT. The chain combines TRBV11-2 with TRBJ2-3, with no clear D. Trimming pared 4 bases from V and 6 bases from J, leaving 14 bases between. The CDR3 has 14 residues. Germline CDR1 SGHAT, CDR2 FQNNGV.

The J gene is TRBJ2-6, the V gene TRBV5-1; D not resolved. The CDR3 loop spans 15 amino acids. Germline lookup yields CDR1 SGHRS and CDR2 YFSETQ. Trimming pared 5 bases from V and 2 bases from J, leaving 11 bases between. CDR3 protein: CASSSVAAGANVLTF. CDR3 sequence (DNA): TGCGCCAGCAGTAGTGTCGCCGCTGGGGCCAACGTCCTGACTTTC.

The CDR3 nucleotides are TGTGCCACCAGCAGAGATTCATCCGTCTACGAGCAGTACTTC. As protein: CATSRDSSVYEQYF. The chain links TRBV15 to TRBJ2-7, with no clear D. Trimming cost V 0 bases and J 3 bases, with 9 bases left between them. The germline gives CDR1 LNHNV, CDR2 YYDKDF (reference sequence). CDR3 size: 14 residues. Drawing the rest from reference TRBV15 and TRBJ2-7, the complete variable domain is DAMVIQNPRYQVTQFGKPVTLSCSQTLNHNVMYWYQQKSSQAPKLLFHYYDKDFNNEADTPDNFQSRRPNTSFCFLDIRSPGLGDTAMYLCATSRDSSVYEQYFGPGTRLTVT.

The count of this clone is one. The rearrangement uses TRBV5-1 and TRBJ2-7, with D perhaps matching TRBD2 (6 bases). Trimming took 4 bases from V and 0 from J, leaving 20 bases between them. CDR3 length: 17 amino acids. CDR1 and CDR2 (germline): SGHRS, YFSETQ. CDR3 region: CASSRISGVPSSYEQYF. CDR3 nucleotides: TGCGCCAGCAGCCGGATTTCGGGGGTTCCGAGCTCCTACGAGCAGTACTTC.

The chain uses TRBV4-1 and TRBJ2-1, with D perhaps matching TRBD1 or TRBD2 (5 bases each). Germline CDR1 MGHRA, CDR2 YSYEKL. V lost 3 bases, J lost 9 bases, and 24 bases lay in between. This CDR3 spans 17 amino acids. The CDR3, as DNA: TGCGCCAGCAGCCAGGTCTGGGGGACCGACGCTTCGGGTGAGCAGTTCTTC. As protein: CASSQVWGTDASGEQFF.

J is TRBJ1-1 and V is TRBV5-1, with D possibly being TRBD1 (6 bases). V lost 5 bases, J lost 1 base, and 12 bases lay in between. In germline, CDR1 is SGHRS, CDR2 YFSETQ. The CDR3 loop spans 14 amino acids. DNA for the CDR3: TGCGCCAGCAGTTCGGACAGATGGAACACTGAAGCTTTCTTT. This gives the protein CASSSDRWNTEAFF. Looking up the rest from reference TRBV5-1 and TRBJ1-1 gives the full variable domain: KAGVTQTPRYLIKTRGQQVTLSCSPISGHRSVSWYQQTPGQGLQFLFEYFSETQRNKGNFPGRFSGRQFSNSRSEMNVSTLELGDSALYLCASSSDRWNTEAFFGQGTRLTVV.

The CDR3 coding sequence is TGTGCCAGTAGTTGGCAGCCGAACACTGAAGCTTTCTTT. It translates to CASSWQPNTEAFF. The gene calls are TRBV19 and TRBJ1-1; D unclear. Trimming removed 5 bases from V and 1 base from J, with 8 bases in between. The germline gives CDR1 LNHDA, CDR2 SQIVND (reference sequence). The CDR3 sequence is 13 residues long.

The chain combines TRBV7-2 with TRBJ2-3; TRBD2 aligns across 12 bases. From germline, CDR1 is SGHTA and CDR2 FQGNSA. V gave up 4 bases and J gave up 4 bases; unmatched junction bases: 3. CDR3 length equals 15 residues. CDR3 sequence (DNA): TGTGCCAGCAGCTCGACTAGCGGGAGACCAGATACGCAGTATTTT. Translated, it gives CASSSTSGRPDTQYF. The full variable domain, its missing parts supplied by reference TRBV7-2 and TRBJ2-3, is GAGVSQSPSNKVTEKGKDVELRCDPISGHTALYWYRQSLGQGLEFLIYFQGNSAPDKSGLPSDRFSAERTGGSVSTLTIQRTQQEDSAVYLCASSSTSGRPDTQYFGPGTRLTVL.

The chain recombines TRBV6-6 with TRBJ2-7, with D hard to call. The V and J ends lost 2 bases and 6 bases respectively, with 14 bases between them. Germline V gene data show CDR1 as MNHNY and CDR2 as SVGAGI (reference sequence). The CDR3 has 14 residues. The CDR3 coding sequence is TGTGCCAGCAGTTACGTGGGATGGGCTGGCGAGCAGTACTTC. Translating it yields CASSYVGWAGEQYF.

This clone has a single count. This chain joins TRBV19 and TRBJ2-7; possibly TRBD1 or TRBD2 for D (5 bases each). From germline, CDR1 is LNHDA and CDR2 SQIVND (reference sequence). Between the trimmed V and J ends, which lost 4 bases and 3 bases, there was a span of 16 bases. The CDR3 is made up of 15 amino acids. This CDR3 is CASSRDGARVYEQYF. The CDR3 coding sequence is TGTGCCAGTAGTAGGGACGGAGCTCGGGTCTACGAGCAGTACTTC.

V and J are TRBV4-2 and TRBJ2-7, with D possibly matching TRBD1 (6 bases). Trimming stripped 4 bases from V and 7 bases from J, with 17 bases between. The CDR3 spans 14 residues. CDR1 is LGHNA and CDR2 is YNFKEQ in the germline V gene. The CDR3 is CASSRQTGGGEQYF. The CDR3 bases are TGTGCCAGCAGCCGACAGACTGGGGGCGGGGAGCAGTACTTC.

This clone was seen more than once but under ten times. The chain uses TRBV19 and TRBJ2-7; D is possibly TRBD2 (5 bases). Germline-derived CDR1 and CDR2 are LNHDA and SQIVND (reference sequence). V gave up 4 bases and J gave up 2 bases, with 12 bases separating them. CDR3 size: 14 residues. As DNA, the CDR3 is TGTGCCAGTAGTAGACTACAGCGACCCTACGAGCAGTACTTC. This sequence encodes CASSRLQRPYEQYF.

The V call is TRBV28, the J call TRBJ2-7; 9 bases fit TRBD1. The J segment lost 3 bases and the V segment lost 7 bases, leaving 4 bases of the junction unmatched. In germline, CDR1 is MDHEN, CDR2 SYDVKM. The CDR3 loop spans 13 amino acids. The DNA for the CDR3 is TGTGCCAGCAATCCGACAGGGGGCTACGAGCAGTACTTC. The encoded protein is CASNPTGGYEQYF. Using reference TRBV28 and TRBJ2-7 for the parts outside the CDR3, the full variable domain is DVKVTQSSRYLVKRTGEKVFLECVQDMDHENMFWYRQDPGLGLRLIYFSYDVKMKEKGDIPEGYSVSREKKERFSLILESASTNQTSMYLCASNPTGGYEQYFGPGTRLTVT.

This rearrangement joins TRBV5-1 to TRBJ1-2; TRBD1 agrees at 9 bases. Per the germline V gene, CDR1 is SGHRS and CDR2 is YFSETQ. There are 14 residues in the CDR3. Trimming removed 0 bases from V and 8 bases from J; junction bases left unmatched: 5. CDR3 in DNA: TGCGCCAGCAGCTTGGACGGGACAGGGCGAGGCTACACCTTC. This codes for CASSLDGTGRGYTF.

This clone turned up a few times. The rearrangement links TRBV7-6 to TRBJ2-7; the D is unclear. V gave up 5 bases and J gave up 2 bases, with 16 bases separating them. This CDR3 has 15 amino acids. Looked up from germline, CDR1 is SGHVS and CDR2 is FNYEAQ. The DNA of the CDR3 is TGTGCCAGCAGCGTACATGAGGAAGGCCCCTACGAGCAGTACTTC. This encodes CASSVHEEGPYEQYF.

V is TRBV9 and J is TRBJ1-2; the match to TRBD1 covers 8 bases. Germline V gives CDR1 SGDLS, CDR2 YYNGEE. This CDR3 has 15 amino acids. Trimming took 1 base from V and 4 from J; bases not matched to a gene: 6. The CDR3: CASSVQTGERYGYTF. CDR3 bases: TGTGCCAGCAGCGTACAGACAGGGGAGCGCTATGGCTACACCTTC.

The J gene is TRBJ2-1, the V gene TRBV27; D uncertain. This CDR3 has 14 amino acids. Trimming cost V 0 bases and J 1 base, with 4 bases left between them. Germline CDR1 and CDR2: MNHEY and SMNVEV (reference sequence). The CDR3: CASSLSTSYNEQFF. CDR3 in DNA: TGTGCCAGCAGTTTATCTACATCCTACAATGAGCAGTTCTTC.